These 27 T cell receptor beta chains were all obtained from the same sample, sequenced in a study of blood T cell repertoires in acute mononucleosis. Whole-study results and caveats: GLC-BM-specific selection apparently combined TCR alpha and beta motifs.

Time point described: acute infectious mononucleosis, at clinical presentation within 2 weeks of symptom onset (visit 1). The protocol was immunoSEQ multiplex PCR, while the TCRdb copy is restricted to in-frame clones and leaves out a portion. The sample has about 2,300 clones, approximately 71% seen once. Source: EBV GLC epitope tetramer+ CD8+ T cells sorted from PBMCs, taken during acute infectious mononucleosis. As for subset: CD8 T cells binding tetramer with EBV BMLF1 280-288 peptide (GLC-BM). These receptors came from a woman in her late teens or twenties with infectious mononucleosis caused by EBV.

For this clone: A read error may produce the germline difference seen at one junction end. This chain uses TRBV27 with TRBJ2-3, with D maybe TRBD1 (5 bases). Germline CDR1 MNHEY, CDR2 SMNVEV (reference sequence). The CDR3 covers 17 residues. Here the CDR3 DNA reads TGTGCCAGCTGTTTTATCCAGGGATCCAAATACACAGATACGCAGTATTTT. This codes for CASCFIQGSKYTDTQYF.

The chain carries TRBV5-6 and TRBJ1-4; weak D call: TRBD1 (6 bases). Trimming took off 8 bases at V and 4 bases at J, with 15 bases between the two ends. The CDR3 extends over 14 amino acids. Germline V gene lookup returns CDR1 SGHDT and CDR2 YYEEEE. CDR3 sequence: CASSRGQNNEKLFF. CDR3 coding DNA: TGTGCCAGTAGTCGTGGACAGAATAATGAAAAACTGTTTTTT.

Many counts were recorded for this clone. The chain has TRBV14 and TRBJ2-3; D possibly matches TRBD1 or TRBD2 (6 bases each). The CDR3 loop spans 12 amino acids. The V end was cut by 6 bases, the J end by 6 bases, with 10 bases between. Germline V CDR1 and CDR2: SGHDN, FVKESK. The CDR3 coding sequence is TGTGCCAGCAGACCCGGGGGCGATACGCAGTATTTT. Translating it yields CASRPGGDTQYF.

This clone was observed once. One base separates it from a far larger clone, so it is likely a read error. The genes are TRBV13 and TRBJ2-6; no clear D gene. The germline CDR1 and CDR2 sequences are PRHDT and FYEKMQ (reference sequence). This CDR3 is built from 13 residues. The V gene lost 7 bases and the J gene lost 0 bases, with 4 bases spanning the gap. For the CDR3, the DNA is TGTGCCAGCACCCCCTCTGGGGCCAACGTCCTGACTTTC. Protein sequence: CASTPSGANVLTF.

As for this clone: A far larger clone is only one base removed, so a read error is likely. CDR3 residues: CASSLAWVAGGNEQYF. The CDR3 bases are TGCGCCAGCAGCTTAGCTTGGGTAGCGGGGGGAAACGAGCAGTACTTC. The chain is built from TRBV23-1 and TRBJ2-7; 10 bases align to TRBD2. TRBV23-1 is identified as an open reading frame with a role that is uncertain. This CDR3 contains 16 residues. With V trimmed by 6 bases and J by 5 bases, 13 bases remained unmatched.

The rearrangement links TRBV4-2 to TRBJ1-4; 11 bases match TRBD1. The ends lost 4 bases at V and 0 bases at J; junction bases unmatched: 4. The CDR3 is made up of 17 amino acids. Germline V gene lookup returns CDR1 LGHNA and CDR2 YNFKEQ. The CDR3 is CASSPWDRGATNEKLFF. The DNA of the CDR3 is TGTGCCAGCAGCCCGTGGGACAGGGGGGCAACTAATGAAAAACTGTTTTTT.

On this clone itself: At one of its ends the junction is not consistent with the germline gene, which may arise from a read error. Other DNA sequences in this sample translate to the same CDR3. V gene TRBV23-1 combines with J gene TRBJ2-7; D is perhaps TRBD1 (5 bases). TRBV23-1 qualifies as an ORF whose function is uncertain. This CDR3 is 15 amino acids long. Here the CDR3 reads CASSLSQGPTYEQYF. The CDR3 coding sequence is TGTGCCAGCAGCTTAAGCCAGGGCCCAACCTACGAGCAGTACTTC.

Remarks on this clone: A far larger clone is off by one base, so a read error is likely. Other DNA sequences in this sample translate to the same CDR3. The chain couples TRBV7-3 to TRBJ2-7; possible D gene TRBD1, 5 bases. CDR3 length: 14 amino acids. Trimming removed 5 bases from V and 5 bases from J, with 16 bases in between. Germline V CDR1 and CDR2: SGHTA, FQGTGA. Written as DNA, the CDR3 is TGTGCCAGCAGCCCCCGGCAGGGTGGCGACGAGCAGTACTTC. Translating it yields CASSPRQGGDEQYF.

V gene TRBV9 combines with J gene TRBJ1-1, with D tentatively TRBD1 (6 bases). The CDR3 sequence is 16 residues long. Trimming shortened V by 2 bases and J by 0 bases, and 14 bases separated the two germline ends. The germline V gene has CDR1 SGDLS and CDR2 YYNGEE. The CDR3 spells CASSVAGGLVNTEAFF. Written as DNA, the CDR3 is TGTGCCAGCAGCGTCGCGGGGGGGCTTGTGAACACTGAAGCTTTCTTT.

This clone has only a few counts. This same CDR3 is encoded by further DNA sequences in the sample. The chain joins TRBV7-3 to TRBJ2-1, with D hard to call. The length of the CDR3 is 12 residues. Germline V gives CDR1 SGHTA, CDR2 FQGTGA. Trimming removed 5 bases at V and 7 bases at J, with 9 bases between. The CDR3 sequence: CASSVVGNEQFF. The CDR3 nucleotides read TGTGCCAGCAGCGTAGTCGGGAATGAGCAGTTCTTC.

The J gene is TRBJ2-1, the V gene TRBV6-5, with TRBD1 as a possible D gene (6 bases). V lost 6 bases and J lost 9, with 15 bases in between. The CDR3 sequence is 13 residues long. Germline CDR1 MNHEY, CDR2 SVGAGI. CDR3 amino acids: CASSPGTHIEQFF. CDR3 sequence (DNA): TGTGCCAGCAGCCCCGGGACACACATTGAGCAGTTCTTC.

A remark on this clone: It is unclear where the CDR3 begins or ends on the DNA, so no DNA is shown, and the CDR3 is as TCRdb lists it. This rearrangement joins TRBV21-1 to TRBJ2-4; TRBD1 is the table's D call and was not checked against the DNA. TRBV21-1 is listed as a pseudogene. From its first to its last residue, the CDR3 has 19 amino acids. The CDR3 region is CASSMFGQGAVGAKNIQYF.

The rearrangement uses TRBV9 and TRBJ2-3, with 12 nucleotides matching TRBD2. V was clipped by 7 bases and J by 4 bases; unmatched bases: 10. Germline V gene data show CDR1 as SGDLS and CDR2 as YYNGEE. The CDR3 runs 16 residues. CDR3 bases: TGTGCCAGCGTAGCCCAACTAGCGGGGGGTGCAGATACGCAGTATTTT. Its translation is CASVAQLAGGADTQYF.

This chain joins TRBV25-1 and TRBJ2-3, with 8 bases matching TRBD2. This CDR3 has 15 amino acids. Germline V lookup: CDR1 MGHDK, CDR2 SYGVNS. V trimming: 7 bases; J trimming: 4 bases; junction bases outside the gene matches: 10. Here the CDR3 reads CASNPPGLVSDTQYF. CDR3 bases: TGTGCCAGCAACCCCCCGGGACTAGTGTCAGATACGCAGTATTTT. The entire variable domain, with the rest obtained from reference TRBV25-1 and TRBJ2-3, is as follows: EADIYQTPRYLVIGTGKKITLECSQTMGHDKMYWYQQDPGMELHLIHYSYGVNSTEKGDLSSESTVSRIRTEHFPLTLESARPSHTSQYLCASNPPGLVSDTQYFGPGTRLTVL.

Remarks on this clone: This likely stems from a read error, as it lies one base from a far larger clone. The chain couples TRBV25-1 to TRBJ2-6; D is uncertain. Germline CDR1 reads MGHDK; CDR2 reads SYGVNS. With 7 bases removed from V and 0 bases from J, the gap between germline ends came to 4 bases. The CDR3 has 13 amino acids. For the CDR3, the DNA is TGTGCCAGCACCCCCTCTGGGGCCAACGTCCTGACTTTC. This translates into CASTPSGANVLTF.

The chain couples TRBV6-7 to TRBJ1-5, with TRBD1 matching over 7 bases. TRBV6-7 has ORF status, its function being uncertain. J was trimmed by 3 bases and V by 6 bases; bases with no gene match: 8. CDR3 size: 15 residues. The CDR3 reads CASSSGTDLNQPQHF. Here the CDR3 DNA reads TGTGCCAGCAGCTCTGGGACAGACCTCAATCAGCCCCAGCATTTT.

The chain couples TRBV27 to TRBJ2-3; D may be TRBD2 (5 bases). V was shortened by 7 bases and J by 4 bases, with 12 bases between the two germline ends. The V gene's germline CDR1 is MNHEY and CDR2 SMNVEV (reference sequence). The CDR3 loop spans 13 amino acids. CDR3 nucleotides: TGTGCCAGCACCTCCGACGGGGCAGATACGCAGTATTTT. Translation: CASTSDGADTQYF.

A remark on this clone: This likely came from a read error, as a far larger clone is one base away. CDR3 amino acids: CASSLAWAAGGNEQYF. The DNA of the CDR3 is TGTGCCAGCAGCTTAGCTTGGGCAGCGGGGGGAAACGAGCAGTACTTC. The V gene is TRBV7-2, the J gene TRBJ2-7, with TRBD2 identical over 9 bases. V was clipped by 0 bases and J by 5 bases; unmatched bases: 8. The CDR3 spans 16 residues. Germline CDR1 SGHTA, CDR2 FQGNSA.

On this clone: A read error may account for a junction end that differs from germline. The same CDR3 also results from other DNA sequences found in this sample. The rearrangement uses TRBV29-1 and TRBJ1-2, with a weak D call TRBD1 (5 bases). The CDR3 contains 12 residues. Germline V gene sequence: CDR1 SQVTM, CDR2 ANQGSEA. DNA of the CDR3: TGCGGCGTGGGGGGTAGCTTCTATGGCTACACCTTC. Protein: CGVGGSFYGYTF.

Comment on this clone: This likely reflects a read error, since a far larger clone is one base away. The genes are TRBV9 and TRBJ2-1; tentative D call: TRBD1 (6 bases). Germline CDR1 is SGDLS and CDR2 is YYNGEE. The CDR3 length is 13 residues. CDR3 bases: TGTGCCAGCAGCGTAGCTGGGGGCGATGAGCTGTTCTTC. Its translation: CASSVAGGDELFF.

Notes on this clone: It is unclear where the CDR3 begins or ends on the DNA, so no DNA is shown, and the CDR3 is as TCRdb lists it. V and J are TRBV29-1 and TRBJ1-4. The CDR3 has 14 amino acids, counting both end residues. Germline CDR1 reads SQVTM; CDR2 reads ANQGSEA. CDR3 loop: CSVGSPPTMKNCFF.

Of note for this clone: Other DNA sequences of this sample code for an identical CDR3. This rearrangement joins TRBV29-1 to TRBJ1-4; 7 positions match TRBD1. With V trimmed by 4 bases and J by 2 bases, 7 bases remained unmatched. CDR1 SQVTM and CDR2 ANQGSEA come from the germline V gene. CDR3 size: 15 residues. For the CDR3, the DNA is TGCAGCGTTGGTGGGGCAGGGGGTACTAATGAAAAACTGTTTTTT. Translating it yields CSVGGAGGTNEKLFF.

The V and J genes are TRBV11-2 and TRBJ2-7; 8 nucleotides line up with TRBD2. This CDR3 has 14 amino acids. Looked up from germline, CDR1 is SGHAT and CDR2 is FQNNGV. Unmatched junction bases numbered 6, after V lost 1 base and J lost 7 bases. DNA for the CDR3: TGTGCCAGCAGCTTAGCTTGGGTAGCGGGGGAGCAGTACTTC. Translation gives CASSLAWVAGEQYF.

Remarks on this clone: It is unclear where the CDR3 begins or ends on the DNA, so no DNA is shown, and the CDR3 is as TCRdb lists it. V gene TRBV29-1 combines with J gene TRBJ1-4; the table's D call, TRBD1, was not checked against the DNA. The CDR3 has 14 amino acids, counting both end residues. The germline CDR1 and CDR2 sequences are SQVTM and ANQGSEA. The CDR3 sequence: CSVGTGELMKNCFF.

This clone was seen ten or more times. The rearrangement links TRBV21-1 to TRBJ2-7; TRBD2 is taken as the D call from the table, unchecked against the DNA. TRBV21-1 is marked as a pseudogene. This CDR3 has 15 residues. In DNA form, the CDR3 reads TGTGCCAGCAGCCCGACCAGCGGGAGTGTTTACGAGCAGTACTTC. Amino acid sequence: CASSPTSGSVYEQYF.

In this sample, this clone turned up a few times. The V and J genes are TRBV21-1 and TRBJ2-7; the table assigns TRBD2, which was not confirmed against the DNA. TRBV21-1 is recorded as a pseudogene. The CDR3 extends over 15 amino acids. CDR3 nucleotides: TGTGCCAGCAGCCATATCACCGGGAGCATCTACGAGCAGTACTTC. Its translation is CASSHITGSIYEQYF.

Remarks on this clone: A far more abundant clone sits one base away, making this likely a read error. Other DNA sequences in the same sample also yield this CDR3. This chain uses TRBV11-2 with TRBJ1-4; 7 bases are shared with TRBD1. CDR1 is SGHAT and CDR2 is FQNNGV in the germline V gene. The CDR3 is 15 residues long. Losses at the gene ends were 5 bases for V and 1 base for J; bases not matched to a gene: 4. The CDR3 DNA follows: TGTGCCAGCAGCCACCGACAGGGAACTAATGAAAAACTGTTTTTT. This gives the protein CASSHRQGTNEKLFF.